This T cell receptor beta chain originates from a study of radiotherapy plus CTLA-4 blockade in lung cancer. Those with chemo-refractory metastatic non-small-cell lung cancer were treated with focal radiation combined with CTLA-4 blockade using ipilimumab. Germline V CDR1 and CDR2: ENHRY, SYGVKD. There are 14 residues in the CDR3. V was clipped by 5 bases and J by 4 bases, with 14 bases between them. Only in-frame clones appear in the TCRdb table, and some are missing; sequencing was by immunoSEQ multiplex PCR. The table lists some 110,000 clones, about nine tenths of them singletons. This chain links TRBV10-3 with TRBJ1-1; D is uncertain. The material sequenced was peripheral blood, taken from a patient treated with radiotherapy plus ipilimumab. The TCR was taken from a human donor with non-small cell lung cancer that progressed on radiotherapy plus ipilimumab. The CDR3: CAISSNLAGTEAFF. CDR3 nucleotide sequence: TGTGCCATCAGTTCGAATCTAGCGGGCACTGAAGCTTTCTTT.